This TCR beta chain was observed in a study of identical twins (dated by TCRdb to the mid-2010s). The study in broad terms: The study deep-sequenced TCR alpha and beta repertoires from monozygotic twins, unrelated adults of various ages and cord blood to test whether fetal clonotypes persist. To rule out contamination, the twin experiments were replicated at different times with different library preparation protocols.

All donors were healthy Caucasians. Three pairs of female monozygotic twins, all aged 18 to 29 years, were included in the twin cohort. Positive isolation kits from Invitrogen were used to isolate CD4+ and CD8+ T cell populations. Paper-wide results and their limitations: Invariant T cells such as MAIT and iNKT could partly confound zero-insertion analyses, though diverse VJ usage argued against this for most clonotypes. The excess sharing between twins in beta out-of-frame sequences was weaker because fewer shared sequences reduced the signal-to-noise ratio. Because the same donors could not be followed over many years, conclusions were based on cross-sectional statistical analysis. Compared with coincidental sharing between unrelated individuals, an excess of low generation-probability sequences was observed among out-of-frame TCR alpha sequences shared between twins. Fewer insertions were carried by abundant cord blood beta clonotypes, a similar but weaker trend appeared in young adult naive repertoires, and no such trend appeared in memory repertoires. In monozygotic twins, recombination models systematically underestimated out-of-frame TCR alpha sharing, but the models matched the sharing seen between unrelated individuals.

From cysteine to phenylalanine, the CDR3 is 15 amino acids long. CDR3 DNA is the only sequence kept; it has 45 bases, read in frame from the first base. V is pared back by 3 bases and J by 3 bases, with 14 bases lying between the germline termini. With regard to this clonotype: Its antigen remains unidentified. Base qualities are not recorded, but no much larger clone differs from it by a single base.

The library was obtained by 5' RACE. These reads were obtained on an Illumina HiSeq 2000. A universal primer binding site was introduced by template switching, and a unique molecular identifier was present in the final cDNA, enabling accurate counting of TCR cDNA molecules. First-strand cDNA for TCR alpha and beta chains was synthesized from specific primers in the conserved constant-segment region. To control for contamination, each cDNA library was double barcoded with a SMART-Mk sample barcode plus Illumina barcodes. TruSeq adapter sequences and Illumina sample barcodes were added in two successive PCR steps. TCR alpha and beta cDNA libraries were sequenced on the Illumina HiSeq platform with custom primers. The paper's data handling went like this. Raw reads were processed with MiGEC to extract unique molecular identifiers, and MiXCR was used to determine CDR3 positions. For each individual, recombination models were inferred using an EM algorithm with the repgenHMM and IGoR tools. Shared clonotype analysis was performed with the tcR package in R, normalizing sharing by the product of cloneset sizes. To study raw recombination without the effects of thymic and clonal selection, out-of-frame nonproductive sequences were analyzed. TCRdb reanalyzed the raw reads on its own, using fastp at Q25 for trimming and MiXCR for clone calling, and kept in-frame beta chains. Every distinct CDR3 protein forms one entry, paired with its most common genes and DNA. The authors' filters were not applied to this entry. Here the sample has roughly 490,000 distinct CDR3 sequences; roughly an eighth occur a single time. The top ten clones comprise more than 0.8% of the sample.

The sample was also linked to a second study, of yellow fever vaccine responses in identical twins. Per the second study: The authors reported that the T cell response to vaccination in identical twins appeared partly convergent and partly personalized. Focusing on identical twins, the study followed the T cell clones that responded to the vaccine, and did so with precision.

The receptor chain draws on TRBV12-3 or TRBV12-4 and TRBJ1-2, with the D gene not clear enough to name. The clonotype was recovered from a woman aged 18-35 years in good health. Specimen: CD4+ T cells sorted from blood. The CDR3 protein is CASSFRASSYYGYTF. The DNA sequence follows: TGTGCCAGCAGTTTTCGGGCATCCTCATACTATGGCTACACCTTC.